The table lists the clone carrying this T cell receptor beta chain with many counts. What it binds is unknown. The sample comes from a study of regulatory T cells in long-lasting Graves disease. Documented time point: newly diagnosed GD, antithyroid drugs for less than 3 months. Researchers made the TCR library from RNA that was extracted from PBMCs. Patients came from an endocrinology department in Xi'an, China. Construction of TCR beta libraries relied on iRepertoire HTBI primers and on Arm-PCR targeting CDR3 regions. TCRdb fed the multiplex PCR reads into MiXCR, producing one record per CDR3 protein. The sample lists fewer than 500,000 distinct CDR3 sequences, 15% to 20% occurring once. Study results and caveats: The study examined only peripheral blood, not thyroid tissue. Favoring TRBV28, TRBJ1-2 and TRBJ2-5 was a feature seen in persistent disease.

The CDR3 totals 13 residues. From germline, CDR1 is SEHNR and CDR2 FQNEAQ (reference sequence). V was trimmed by 0 bases and J by 5 bases, leaving 6 bases between them. These data were also reused for a study on T cells in Graves' hyperthyroidism and ophthalmopathy. From that study: Patients between 18 and 65 years old had hyperthyroidism, newly diagnosed and lasting under 2 months.

The clonotype originates from a man aged 35-49 years with Graves disease. Specimen: peripheral blood mononuclear cells (PBMCs), collected at new diagnosis, from a patient treated with antithyroid drugs. The V call is TRBV7-9, the J call TRBJ2-3, with no clear D. CDR3 in DNA: TGTGCCAGCAGCTTAGCGCCGGGAGATACGCAGTATTTT. Residues: CASSLAPGDTQYF.